The clone carrying this T cell receptor (beta chain) has a count of ten or more. V shed 4 bases, J shed 2 bases, and the junction held 10 bases outside the gene matches. There are 17 residues in the CDR3. The V gene's germline CDR1 is MGHRA and CDR2 YSYEKL. For the sorted libraries, 1 million CD4+ or CD8+ T cells were used. The data belong to a study of neurological immune-mediated disorders. Sequencing runs each yielded over 200 million TCR-beta sequences from 15-18 subjects. TCRdb re-called the 5' RACE reads through MiXCR, storing one row per CDR3 protein. The data hold about 55,000 distinct CDR3 sequences, with 4% observed a single time.

The TCR originated in a woman aged 40 to 50 with multiple sclerosis. The rearrangement links TRBV4-1 to TRBJ1-3; 8 positions agree with TRBD1. Sequences were obtained from CD4+ T cells from blood. CDR3 protein: CASSLNLRTGTGNTIYF. DNA of the CDR3: TGCGCCAGCAGCCTAAACTTAAGGACAGGGACTGGAAACACCATATATTTT.